The 18 T cell receptor beta chains given below trace back to one sample, sequenced in a study of blood T cell repertoires in COVID-19. This table comes from immunoSEQ multiplex PCR, and its TCRdb copy is limited to in-frame clones, with some not included. The table lists 150,000 to 200,000 clones, approximately 86% of them singletons. Material for sequencing was peripheral blood. The receptors were sampled from a man between 60 and 75 years old with acute or convalescent COVID-19.

This chain links TRBV19 with TRBJ2-4; 8 nucleotides agree with TRBD1. Germline CDR1 and CDR2: LNHDA and SQIVND (reference sequence). CDR3 length equals 17 residues. V lost 5 bases to trimming and J lost 6 bases; unmatched junction nucleotides: 15. The CDR3 spells CASSSNPGGLGGNIQYF. The CDR3 DNA reads as TGTGCCAGTAGTTCGAATCCAGGGGGCTTGGGGGGAAACATTCAGTACTTC.

The chain links TRBV28 to TRBJ2-7; TRBD1 aligns across 9 bases. Trimming cost V 8 bases and J 1 base; bases outside gene matches: 9. Looked up from germline, CDR1 is MDHEN and CDR2 is SYDVKM. There are 15 residues in the CDR3. The CDR3 region is CASGGQQGASYEQYF. CDR3 DNA sequence: TGTGCCAGCGGGGGGCAACAGGGGGCGTCCTACGAGCAGTACTTC.

This chain connects TRBV24-1 to TRBJ2-7; 11 nucleotides line up with TRBD1. The trim removed 6 bases at V and 6 bases at J, leaving 6 bases unmatched. The CDR3 has 14 amino acids. Looked up from germline, CDR1 is KGHDR and CDR2 is SFDVKD. For the CDR3, the DNA is TGTGCCACCAGTCCCGGACAGGGGGCTCGCGAGCAGTACTTC. Its protein product is CATSPGQGAREQYF.

The genes are TRBV15 and TRBJ2-2; weak D call: TRBD1 (5 bases). CDR3 length: 16 amino acids. The ends were cut back, 1 base at V and 7 bases at J, with 16 bases in the middle. Germline CDR1 and CDR2: LNHNV and YYDKDF (reference sequence). The CDR3 coding sequence is TGTGCCACCAGCAGAGCTTTGCAGGGTACTGGCGGGGAGCTGTTTTTT. Encoded protein: CATSRALQGTGGELFF.

This clone came up a few times. This chain joins TRBV11-3 and TRBJ2-3; 13 positions agree with TRBD2. The ends lost 5 bases at V and 1 base at J; junction bases unmatched: 6. Per the germline V gene, CDR1 is SGHNT and CDR2 is YENEEA. The CDR3 spans 17 residues. The CDR3 spells CASSPGTSGIGTDTQYF. In DNA form, the CDR3 reads TGTGCCAGCAGCCCAGGGACTAGCGGGATCGGCACAGATACGCAGTATTTT.

In nucleotides, the CDR3 is TGTGCCAGCAGCTTGGCAGGGAACACTGAAGCTTTCTTT. As protein: CASSLAGNTEAFF. The genes are TRBV5-6 and TRBJ1-1; D is undetermined. CDR1 and CDR2 from the germline V gene are SGHDT and YYEEEE. Trimming stripped 0 bases from V and 1 base from J, with 4 bases between. The CDR3 is made up of 13 amino acids.

The chain links TRBV2 to TRBJ2-1; TRBD2 aligns across 10 bases. V was clipped by 7 bases and J by 7 bases; unmatched bases: 4. Per the germline V gene, CDR1 is SNHLY and CDR2 is FYNNEI. The CDR3 has 13 amino acids. CDR3 sequence (DNA): TGTGCCAGCATGACTAGCGGGTGGAATGAGCAGTTCTTC. This encodes CASMTSGWNEQFF.

On this clone: Other DNA variants within this sample encode the same CDR3. The chain links TRBV18 to TRBJ2-1, with 11 bases that match TRBD2. With V trimmed by 3 bases and J by 6 bases, 1 base remained unmatched. This CDR3 is built from 14 residues. The germline V gene has CDR1 KGHSH and CDR2 LQKENI. The CDR3 loop is CASSPGLAGNEQFF. The CDR3 DNA follows: TGTGCCAGCTCACCCGGACTAGCGGGCAATGAGCAGTTCTTC.

The chain employs TRBV28 and TRBJ2-1; 9 bases line up with TRBD1. V shed 5 bases and J 4 bases; nucleotides not matched to a gene: 9. This CDR3 has 16 residues. Per the germline V gene, CDR1 is MDHEN and CDR2 is SYDVKM. As DNA, the CDR3 is TGTGCCAGCAGTCTCGTTGGGGACAGGGCTTACAATGAGCAGTTCTTC. This translates into CASSLVGDRAYNEQFF.

This chain connects TRBV24-1 to TRBJ1-1; the match to TRBD1 covers 8 bases. The trim removed 4 bases at V and 6 bases at J, leaving 3 bases unmatched. Looked up from germline, CDR1 is KGHDR and CDR2 is SFDVKD. The CDR3 contains 13 residues. The CDR3 protein is CATSEWTGPEAFF. CDR3 nucleotide sequence: TGTGCCACCAGTGAGTGGACAGGGCCTGAAGCTTTCTTT.

The chain links TRBV28 to TRBJ2-7; D possibly corresponds to TRBD2 (7 bases). Trimming stripped 6 bases from V and 0 bases from J, with 15 bases between. Germline V gene lookup returns CDR1 MDHEN and CDR2 SYDVKM. The CDR3 loop spans 15 amino acids. The CDR3 sequence is CASSSGTSLSYEQYF. CDR3 DNA: TGTGCCAGCAGCAGCGGGACATCCCTCTCCTACGAGCAGTACTTC.

The chain recombines TRBV7-9 with TRBJ2-7; D unclear. Germline V gene sequence: CDR1 SEHNR, CDR2 FQNEAQ (reference sequence). The CDR3 totals 16 residues. Trimming left V 4 bases short and J 0 bases short, with 16 bases between. The CDR3 nucleotides read TGTGCCAGCAGCTCCCTTAACGGGTCCTCCTCCTACGAGCAGTACTTC. Protein: CASSSLNGSSSYEQYF.

This chain uses TRBV3-1 (or the pseudogene TRBV3-2) with TRBJ2-5; 8 bases agree with TRBD1. The CDR3 sequence is 16 residues long. The V and J ends lost 8 bases and 4 bases, in that order; junction bases with no gene match: 15. Per germline, CDR1 LGHDT and CDR2 YNNKEL (reference sequence). The CDR3 DNA reads TGTGCCAGCCGTCCTGGACAGGGCCCAAAGGGAGAGACCCAGTACTTC. It translates to CASRPGQGPKGETQYF.

This clone was counted at least ten times. The V and J genes are TRBV27 and TRBJ2-7; TRBD1 is a possible D gene (5 bases). Trimming removed 6 bases from V and 3 bases from J, with 6 bases in between. Germline CDR1 MNHEY, CDR2 SMNVEV (reference sequence). The CDR3 totals 11 residues. CDR3 residues: CASRTGYEQYF. The CDR3 nucleotides read TGTGCCAGCAGAACAGGCTACGAGCAGTACTTC.

The table lists this clone with a few counts. This CDR3 is also generated by other DNA sequences in the sample. The chain combines TRBV7-8 with TRBJ1-1; no clear D. CDR1 and CDR2 from the germline V gene are SGHVS and FQNEAQ. This CDR3 has 13 residues. V was pared by 3 bases and J by 1 base, with 6 bases between. CDR3 amino acids: CASSLQENTEAFF. In DNA, the CDR3 is TGTGCCAGCAGCTTGCAGGAGAACACTGAAGCTTTCTTT.

The chain carries TRBV7-9 and TRBJ1-4, with a possible D match to TRBD1 (6 bases). CDR1 and CDR2 from the germline V gene are SEHNR and FQNEAQ (reference sequence). V lost 2 bases and J lost 6, with 10 bases in between. The CDR3 runs to 14 residues. The CDR3 here is CASSLNRADEKLFF. For the CDR3, the DNA is TGTGCCAGCAGCTTAAACAGGGCAGATGAAAAACTGTTTTTT.

This clone turned up a few times. The chain uses TRBV5-4 and TRBJ1-5; TRBD1 matches at 7 bases. From germline, CDR1 is SGHNT and CDR2 YYREEE (reference sequence). J gave up 5 bases and V 0 bases, and 5 bases lay outside the gene matches. The CDR3 loop spans 15 amino acids. The CDR3 DNA reads as TGTGCCAGCAGCTTGGGTGGACAGGCCGATCAGCCCCAGCATTTT. Translating it yields CASSLGGQADQPQHF.

This sequence joins TRBV5-5 and TRBJ1-6; 7 bases map to TRBD1. The germline V gene has CDR1 SGHKS and CDR2 YYEKEE (reference sequence). The ends lost 0 bases at V and 10 bases at J; junction bases unmatched: 4. The CDR3 is made up of 14 amino acids. The CDR3 coding sequence is TGTGCCAGCAGCTTGGGACAGGGTGCATCACCCCTCCACTTT. Translating it yields CASSLGQGASPLHF.